Reported below is one T cell receptor beta chain. Using immunoSEQ multiplex PCR, the repertoire was profiled, and TCRdb retains in-frame clones only, with some absent. Of more than 300,000 clones in the sample, roughly 90% were seen once. With 2 bases removed from V and 4 bases from J, the gap between germline ends came to 9 bases. Germline lookup yields CDR1 GTSNPN and CDR2 SVGIG (reference sequence). The CDR3 runs to 13 residues. The sample comes from a study of blood T cell repertoires in COVID-19. Recovered participants had two consecutive negative NP/OP PCR tests, healthcare professional clearance, or symptom resolution.

The rearrangement joins TRBV30 to TRBJ1-5; TRBD1 is a possible D gene (6 bases). The sample taken for sequencing was PBMCs or T cells enriched from blood (not recorded which). The sequence was collected from a woman in her thirties who had recovered from COVID-19. CDR3: CAWSLGANQPQHF. In DNA, the CDR3 is TGTGCCTGGAGTTTGGGGGCAAATCAGCCCCAGCATTTT.